Below, one TCR beta chain is given with its context. These data originate in a study of CDR3 diversity in severe acne. TCRdb ran MiXCR on the PCR reads and lists one entry per CDR3 protein. Of more than 85,000 distinct CDR3 sequences in the sample, roughly 51% were seen once. The sequence derives from a male donor with acne. The sample taken for sequencing was blood.

In DNA form, the CDR3 reads TGTGCCAGCAGCTTTATCGGGGAAGGAGGCTATGGCTACACCATATATTTT. It specifies CASSFIGEGGYGYTIYF. The rearrangement joins TRBV7-9 to TRBJ1-3; unclear D gene. CDR3 length: 17 amino acids. CDR1 and CDR2 (germline): SEHNR, FQNEAQ (reference sequence). The germline V and J ends were trimmed by 3 bases and 8 bases, with 23 bases remaining between them. The entire variable domain, with the rest obtained from reference TRBV7-9 and TRBJ1-3, is as follows: DTGVSQNPRHKITKRGQNVTFRCDPISEHNRLYWYRQTLGQGPEFLTYFQNEAQLEKSRLLSDRFSAERPKGSFSTLEIQRTEQGDSAMYLCASSFIGEGGYGYTIYFGEGSWLTVV.